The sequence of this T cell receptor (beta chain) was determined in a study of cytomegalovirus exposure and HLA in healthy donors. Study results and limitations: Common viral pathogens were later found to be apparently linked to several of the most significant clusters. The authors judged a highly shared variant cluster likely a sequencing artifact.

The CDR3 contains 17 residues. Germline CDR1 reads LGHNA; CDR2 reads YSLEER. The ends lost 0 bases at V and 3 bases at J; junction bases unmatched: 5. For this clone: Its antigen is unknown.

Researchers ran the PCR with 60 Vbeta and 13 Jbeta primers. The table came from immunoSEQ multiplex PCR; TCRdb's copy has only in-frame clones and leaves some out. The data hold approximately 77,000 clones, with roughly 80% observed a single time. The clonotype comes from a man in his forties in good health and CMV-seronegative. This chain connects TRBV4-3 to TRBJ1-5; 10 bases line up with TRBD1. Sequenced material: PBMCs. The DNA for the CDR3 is TGCGCCAGCAGCCAAGATCGAGACAGGGGGCCCAATCAGCCCCAGCATTTT. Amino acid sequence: CASSQDRDRGPNQPQHF.